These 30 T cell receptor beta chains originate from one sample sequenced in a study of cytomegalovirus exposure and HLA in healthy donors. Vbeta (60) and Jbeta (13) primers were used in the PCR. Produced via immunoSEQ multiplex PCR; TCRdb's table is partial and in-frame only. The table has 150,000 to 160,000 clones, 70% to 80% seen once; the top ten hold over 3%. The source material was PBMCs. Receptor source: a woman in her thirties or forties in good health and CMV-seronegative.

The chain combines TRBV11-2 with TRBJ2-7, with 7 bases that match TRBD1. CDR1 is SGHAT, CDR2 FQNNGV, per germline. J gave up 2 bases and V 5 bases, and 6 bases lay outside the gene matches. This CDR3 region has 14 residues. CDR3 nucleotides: TGTGCCAGCAGCCGACAGGGACGGCCCTACGAGCAGTACTTC. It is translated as CASSRQGRPYEQYF.

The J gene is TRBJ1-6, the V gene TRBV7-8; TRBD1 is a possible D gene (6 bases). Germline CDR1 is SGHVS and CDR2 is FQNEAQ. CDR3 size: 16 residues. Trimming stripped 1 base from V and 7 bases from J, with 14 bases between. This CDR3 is CASSLDAQGWNSPLHF. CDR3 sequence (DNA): TGTGCCAGCAGCTTAGACGCACAGGGTTGGAATTCACCCCTCCACTTT.

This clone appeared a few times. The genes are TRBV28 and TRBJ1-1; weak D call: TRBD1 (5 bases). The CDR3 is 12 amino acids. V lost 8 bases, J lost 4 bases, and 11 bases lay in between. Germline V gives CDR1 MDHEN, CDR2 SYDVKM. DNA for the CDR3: TGTGCCAGCCTTACGGGGGGCACTGAAGCTTTCTTT. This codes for CASLTGGTEAFF.

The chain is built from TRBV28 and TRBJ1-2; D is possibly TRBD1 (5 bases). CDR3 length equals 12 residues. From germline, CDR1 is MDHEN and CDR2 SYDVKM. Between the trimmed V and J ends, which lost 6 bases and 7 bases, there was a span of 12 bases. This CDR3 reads CASSVDSSGYTF. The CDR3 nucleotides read TGTGCCAGCAGCGTAGACAGTTCTGGCTACACCTTC.

The CDR3 loop reads CAISESQGNYGYTF. The CDR3 bases are TGTGCCATCAGTGAGTCGCAGGGGAACTATGGCTACACCTTC. The rearrangement links TRBV10-3 to TRBJ1-2, with TRBD1 as a possible D gene (6 bases). V gave up 0 bases and J gave up 2 bases, with 7 bases separating them. From germline, CDR1 is ENHRY and CDR2 SYGVKD. The CDR3 loop spans 14 amino acids.

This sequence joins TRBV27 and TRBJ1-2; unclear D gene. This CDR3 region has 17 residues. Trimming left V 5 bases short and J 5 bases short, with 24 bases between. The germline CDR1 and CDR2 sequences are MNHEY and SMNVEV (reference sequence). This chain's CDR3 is CASSLTSYGSMEYGYTF. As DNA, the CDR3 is TGTGCCAGCAGTCTAACATCTTACGGGAGTATGGAGTATGGCTACACCTTC.

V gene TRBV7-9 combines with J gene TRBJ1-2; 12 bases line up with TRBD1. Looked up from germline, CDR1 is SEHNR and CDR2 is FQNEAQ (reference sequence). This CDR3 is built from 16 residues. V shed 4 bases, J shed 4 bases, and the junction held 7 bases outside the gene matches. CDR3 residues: CASSSGQGAGIYGYTF. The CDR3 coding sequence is TGTGCCAGCAGCTCGGGACAGGGGGCGGGAATCTATGGCTACACCTTC.

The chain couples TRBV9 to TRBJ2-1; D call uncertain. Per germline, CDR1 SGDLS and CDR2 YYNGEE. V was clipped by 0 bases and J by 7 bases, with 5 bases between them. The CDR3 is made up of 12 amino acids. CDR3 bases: TGTGCCAGCAGCGTAGCCCTAAATGAGCAGTTCTTC. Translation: CASSVALNEQFF. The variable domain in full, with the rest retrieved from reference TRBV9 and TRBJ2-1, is DSGVTQTPKHLITATGQRVTLRCSPRSGDLSVYWYQQSLDQGLQFLIQYYNGEERAKGNILERFSAQQFPDLHSELNLSSLELGDSALYFCASSVALNEQFFGPGTRLTVL.

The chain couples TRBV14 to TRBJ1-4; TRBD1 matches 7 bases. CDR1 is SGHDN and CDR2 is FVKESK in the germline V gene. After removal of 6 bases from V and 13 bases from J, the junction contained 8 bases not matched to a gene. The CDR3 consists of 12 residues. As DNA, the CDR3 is TGTGCCAGCAGTCGCGGGACAGAGGGACTGTTTTTT. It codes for CASSRGTEGLFF.

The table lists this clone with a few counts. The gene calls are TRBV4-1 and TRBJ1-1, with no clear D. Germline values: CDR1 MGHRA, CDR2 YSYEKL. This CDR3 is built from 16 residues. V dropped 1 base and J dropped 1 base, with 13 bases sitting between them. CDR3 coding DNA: TGCGCCAGCAGCCAAGGCCACGGAGGAACGAACACTGAAGCTTTCTTT. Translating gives CASSQGHGGTNTEAFF.

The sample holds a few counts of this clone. The CDR3 nucleotides read TGTGCCAGCAGTGAGCACTTCGAAGAGACCCAGTACTTC. Protein: CASSEHFEETQYF. This chain connects TRBV25-1 to TRBJ2-5; D gene unclear. Between the trimmed V and J ends, which lost 3 bases and 3 bases, there was a span of 8 bases. Per germline, CDR1 MGHDK and CDR2 SYGVNS. The CDR3 spans 13 residues.

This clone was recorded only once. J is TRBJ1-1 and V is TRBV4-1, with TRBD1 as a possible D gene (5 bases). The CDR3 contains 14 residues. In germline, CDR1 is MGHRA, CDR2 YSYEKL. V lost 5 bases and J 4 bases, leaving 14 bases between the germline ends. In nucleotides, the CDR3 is TGCGCCAGCAGCTCACAGGTTACCCGCACTGAAGCTTTCTTT. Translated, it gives CASSSQVTRTEAFF.

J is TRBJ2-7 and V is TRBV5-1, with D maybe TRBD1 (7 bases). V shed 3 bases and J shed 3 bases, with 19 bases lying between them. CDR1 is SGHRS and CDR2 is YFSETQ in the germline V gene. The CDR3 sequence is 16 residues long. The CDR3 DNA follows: TGCGCCAGCAGCTCCACGCCCAGGGGGGTAGGCTACGAGCAGTACTTC. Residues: CASSSTPRGVGYEQYF.

The CDR3 here is CASSFQGTYEQYF. CDR3 in DNA: TGCGCCAGCAGCTTTCAGGGAACCTACGAGCAGTACTTC. V gene TRBV5-1 combines with J gene TRBJ2-7; weak D call: TRBD1 (5 bases). The CDR3 covers 13 residues. Germline V gene lookup returns CDR1 SGHRS and CDR2 YFSETQ. The V and J ends lost 2 bases and 2 bases respectively, with 8 bases between them.

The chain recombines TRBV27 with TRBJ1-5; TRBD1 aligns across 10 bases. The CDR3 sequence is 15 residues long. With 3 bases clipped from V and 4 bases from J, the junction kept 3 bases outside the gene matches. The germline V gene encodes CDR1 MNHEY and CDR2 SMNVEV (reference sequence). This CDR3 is CASSFRTGGNQPQHF. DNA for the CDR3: TGTGCCAGCAGTTTCCGGACAGGGGGGAATCAGCCCCAGCATTTT.

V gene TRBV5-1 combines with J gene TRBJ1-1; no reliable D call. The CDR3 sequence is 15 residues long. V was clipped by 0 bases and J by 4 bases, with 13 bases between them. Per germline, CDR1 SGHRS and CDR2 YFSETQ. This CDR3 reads CASSLELGEGTEAFF. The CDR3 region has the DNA TGCGCCAGCAGCTTGGAACTCGGGGAAGGCACTGAAGCTTTCTTT.

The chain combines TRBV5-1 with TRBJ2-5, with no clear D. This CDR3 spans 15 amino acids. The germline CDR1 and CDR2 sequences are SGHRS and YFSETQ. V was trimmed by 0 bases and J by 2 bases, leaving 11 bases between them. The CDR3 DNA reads TGCGCCAGCAGCTTGGCCTCGATACGGCAAGAGACCCAGTACTTC. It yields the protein CASSLASIRQETQYF.

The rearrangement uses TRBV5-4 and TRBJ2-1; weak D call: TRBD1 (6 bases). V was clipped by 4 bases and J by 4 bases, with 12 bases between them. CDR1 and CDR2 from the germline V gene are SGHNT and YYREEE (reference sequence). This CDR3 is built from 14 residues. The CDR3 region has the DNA TGTGCCAGCAGCAGACCGACAGGTTACAATGAGCAGTTCTTC. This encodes CASSRPTGYNEQFF. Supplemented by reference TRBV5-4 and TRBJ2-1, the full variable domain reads ETGVTQSPTHLIKTRGQQVTLRCSSQSGHNTVSWYQQALGQGPQFIFQYYREEENGRGNFPPRFSGLQFPNYSSELNVNALELDDSALYLCASSRPTGYNEQFFGPGTRLTVL.

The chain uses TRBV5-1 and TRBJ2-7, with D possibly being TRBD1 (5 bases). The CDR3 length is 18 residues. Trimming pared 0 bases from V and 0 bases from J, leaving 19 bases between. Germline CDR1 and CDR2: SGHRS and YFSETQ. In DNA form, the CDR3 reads TGCGCCAGCAGCTTGGCCCCCTGGGTTCGCGACAGCTCCTACGAGCAGTACTTC. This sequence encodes CASSLAPWVRDSSYEQYF. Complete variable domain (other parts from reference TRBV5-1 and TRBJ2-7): KAGVTQTPRYLIKTRGQQVTLSCSPISGHRSVSWYQQTPGQGLQFLFEYFSETQRNKGNFPGRFSGRQFSNSRSEMNVSTLELGDSALYLCASSLAPWVRDSSYEQYFGPGTRLTVT.

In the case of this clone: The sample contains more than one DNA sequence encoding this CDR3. The CDR3 DNA reads as TGCGCCAGCAGCTTGGCCGGCGACATTGAAGCTTTCTTT. Its translation is CASSLAGDIEAFF. The chain has TRBV5-1 and TRBJ1-1; D ambiguous. Per the germline V gene, CDR1 is SGHRS and CDR2 is YFSETQ. This CDR3 comprises 13 residues. Trimming removed 0 bases at V and 7 bases at J, with 10 bases between.

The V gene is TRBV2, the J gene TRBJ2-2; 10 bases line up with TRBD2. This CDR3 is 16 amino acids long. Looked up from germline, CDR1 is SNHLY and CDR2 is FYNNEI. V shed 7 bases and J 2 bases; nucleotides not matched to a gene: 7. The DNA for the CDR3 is TGTGCCAGCACTGATAGCGGGGGGTTCAACACCGGGGAGCTGTTTTTT. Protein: CASTDSGGFNTGELFF.

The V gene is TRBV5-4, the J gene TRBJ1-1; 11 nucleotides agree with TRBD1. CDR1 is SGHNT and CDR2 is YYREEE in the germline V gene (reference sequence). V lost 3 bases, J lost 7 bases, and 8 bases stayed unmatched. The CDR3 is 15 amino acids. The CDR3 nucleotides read TGTGCCAGCAGCTCCGGACAGGGGGCTGTAGGTGAAGCTTTCTTT. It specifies CASSSGQGAVGEAFF. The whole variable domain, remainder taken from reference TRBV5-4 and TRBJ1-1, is ETGVTQSPTHLIKTRGQQVTLRCSSQSGHNTVSWYQQALGQGPQFIFQYYREEENGRGNFPPRFSGLQFPNYSSELNVNALELDDSALYLCASSSGQGAVGEAFFGQGTRLTVV.

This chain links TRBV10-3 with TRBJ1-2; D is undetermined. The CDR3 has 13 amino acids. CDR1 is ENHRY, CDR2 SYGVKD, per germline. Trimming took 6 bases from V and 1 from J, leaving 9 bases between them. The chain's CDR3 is CAISPTDNYGYTF. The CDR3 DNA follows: TGTGCCATCAGCCCAACAGATAACTATGGCTACACCTTC.

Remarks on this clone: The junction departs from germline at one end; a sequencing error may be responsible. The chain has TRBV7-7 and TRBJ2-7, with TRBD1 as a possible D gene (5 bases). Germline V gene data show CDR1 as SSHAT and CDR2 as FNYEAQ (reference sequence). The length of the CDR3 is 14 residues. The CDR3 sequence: CASSLTDRTYEQYF. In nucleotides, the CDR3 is TGTGCTAGCAGCTTAACAGACAGAACCTACGAGCAGTACTTC.

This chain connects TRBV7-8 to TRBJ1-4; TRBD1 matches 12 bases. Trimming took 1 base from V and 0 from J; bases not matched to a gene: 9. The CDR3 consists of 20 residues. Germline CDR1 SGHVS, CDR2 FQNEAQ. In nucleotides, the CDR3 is TGTGCCAGCAGCTTAGTTCCCGGGACAGGGGGCTCTACAACTAATGAAAAACTGTTTTTT. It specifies CASSLVPGTGGSTTNEKLFF.

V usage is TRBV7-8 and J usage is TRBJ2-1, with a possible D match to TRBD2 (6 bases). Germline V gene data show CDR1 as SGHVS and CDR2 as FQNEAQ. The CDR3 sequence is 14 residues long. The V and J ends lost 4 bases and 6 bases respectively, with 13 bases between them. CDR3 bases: TGTGCCAGCAGCTCTCCCACGGGACTCAATGAGCAGTTCTTC. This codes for CASSSPTGLNEQFF.

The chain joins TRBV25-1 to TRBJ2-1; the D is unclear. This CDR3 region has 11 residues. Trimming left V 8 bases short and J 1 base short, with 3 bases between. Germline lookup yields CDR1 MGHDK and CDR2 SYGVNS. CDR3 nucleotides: TGTGCCAGCCGGTCCTACAATGAGCAGTTCTTC. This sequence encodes CASRSYNEQFF.

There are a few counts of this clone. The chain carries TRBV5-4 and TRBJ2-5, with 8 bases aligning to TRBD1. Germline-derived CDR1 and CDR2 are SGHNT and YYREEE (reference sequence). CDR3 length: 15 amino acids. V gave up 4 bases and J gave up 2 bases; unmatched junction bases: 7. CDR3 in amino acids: CASSPTGGGQETQYF. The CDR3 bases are TGTGCCAGCAGCCCTACAGGGGGTGGGCAAGAGACCCAGTACTTC. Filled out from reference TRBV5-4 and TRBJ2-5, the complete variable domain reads ETGVTQSPTHLIKTRGQQVTLRCSSQSGHNTVSWYQQALGQGPQFIFQYYREEENGRGNFPPRFSGLQFPNYSSELNVNALELDDSALYLCASSPTGGGQETQYFGPGTRLLVL.

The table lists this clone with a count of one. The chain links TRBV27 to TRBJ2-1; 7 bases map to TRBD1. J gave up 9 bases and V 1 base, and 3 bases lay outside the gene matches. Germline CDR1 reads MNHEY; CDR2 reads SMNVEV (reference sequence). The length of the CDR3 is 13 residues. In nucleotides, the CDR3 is TGTGCCAGCAGTTTATACAGGGGAAGTGAGCAGTTCTTC. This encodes CASSLYRGSEQFF.

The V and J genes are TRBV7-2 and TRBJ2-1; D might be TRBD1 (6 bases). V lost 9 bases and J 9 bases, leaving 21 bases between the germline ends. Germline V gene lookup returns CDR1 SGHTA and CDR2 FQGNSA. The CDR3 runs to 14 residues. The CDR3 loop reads CASPRNRVQPEQFF. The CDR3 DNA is TGTGCCAGTCCCAGAAACAGGGTGCAGCCTGAGCAGTTCTTC.